What follows describes a single T cell receptor beta chain. Its target is unknown. The CDR3 consists of 15 residues. Trimming removed 4 bases from V and 0 bases from J, with 11 bases in between. Germline loops: CDR1 SGHDN, CDR2 FVKESK. This sample was taken from a study of cytomegalovirus exposure and HLA in healthy donors. Overall study findings and caveats: Some TCR beta chains (around 160 of them) were listed as cytomegalovirus-associated. Clusters of TCRs from the first cohort tended to co-occur in the 95 to 150 validation repertoires (as a later analysis found).

Produced via immunoSEQ multiplex PCR; TCRdb's table is partial and in-frame only. The table includes tens of thousands of clones, about 94% detected once. From the 120-subject validation cohort, which was separate from the roughly 630-subject first cohort, the donors were drawn. The sample was PBMCs. J is TRBJ2-3 and V is TRBV14, with D perhaps TRBD1 (5 bases). The clonotype originates from a man aged 18 to 30 in good health and CMV-seropositive. This chain's CDR3 is CASSPRQSSTDTQYF. The DNA of the CDR3 is TGTGCCAGCAGCCCTCGACAGTCTAGCACAGATACGCAGTATTTT. Complete variable domain (other parts from reference TRBV14 and TRBJ2-3): EAGVTQFPSHSVIEKGQTVTLRCDPISGHDNLYWYRRVMGKEIKFLLHFVKESKQDESGMPNNRFLAERTGGTYSTLKVQPAELEDSGVYFCASSPRQSSTDTQYFGPGTRLTVL.